Here is one TCR beta chain with its context. The entry originates in a study of blood T cell repertoires in COVID-19. Study at large: Italy, Spain and the United States were the sources of the convalescent and acute COVID-19 samples.

Per the authors' pipeline: Cell counts per sample came from amplifying reference gene primers. TCRdb's table, derived via immunoSEQ multiplex PCR, lists solely in-frame clones and lacks some. That table furnishes V, J and clone size, whereas the DNA furnished D and trimming. Among some 160,000 clones, around 84% were seen once, and the ten largest hold about 5%. The germline V gene has CDR1 SGHVS and CDR2 FQNEAQ. The V gene lost 2 bases and the J gene lost 5 bases, with 7 bases spanning the gap. This CDR3 comprises 13 residues. V usage is TRBV7-8 and J usage is TRBJ2-1; D is possibly TRBD1 (6 bases). Sequencing was carried out using peripheral blood. The receptor was derived from a woman aged 45-59 years with acute or convalescent COVID-19. The CDR3 DNA follows: TGTGCCAGCAGCTTAACAGGGAACAATGAGCAGTTCTTC. Translated, it gives CASSLTGNNEQFF.